This T cell receptor (beta chain) derives from a study of shared clonotypes between healthy human individuals. The study, taken as a whole, reports: With few donors, the genetic and exposure-history diversity represented was limited. When naive CD4 clonotypes were compared across a handful of donors, about 5% were shared.

As for this clone: The antigen is undetermined.

Trimming removed 2 bases from V and 4 bases from J, with 8 bases in between. The CDR3 contains 13 residues. Germline CDR1 reads SGHDT; CDR2 reads YYEEEE. Division of CD4+ cells produced a CD45RA+ naive subset and a CD45RA-negative memory subset. Only in-frame clones appear in the TCRdb table, and some are missing; sequencing was by immunoSEQ multiplex PCR. This sample yields 2 million to 2.5 million clones, of which 92% are seen a single time; 0.37% belongs to the top ten. The V call is TRBV5-6, the J call TRBJ2-3; D gene unclear. The receptor's source is a man younger than 30 in good health. Some clones in this sample may be carry-over from other donors' samples. Sequencing was performed on naive CD4+ T cells from PBMCs. Sample subset: CD45RA+ positively selected. The CDR3 DNA reads TGTGCCAGCAGCTTAACCAGCGCAGATACGCAGTATTTT. Its translation: CASSLTSADTQYF.